This T cell receptor (beta chain) was documented in a study of shared clonotypes between healthy human individuals. About the study: CD8 memory received one plate per donor, CD8 naive two, CD4 memory three and CD4 naive three. Notes on the study in general: The represented genetic and exposure-history diversity was limited by the small number of donors. Generally, naive subsets came out with larger estimated richness than memory subsets.

CD45RO-negative cells were positively selected for CCR7, leaving out terminally differentiated effector memory CD45RA+ cells. V was pared by 4 bases and J by 5 bases, with 20 bases between. Germline CDR1 MNHEY, CDR2 SMNVEV (reference sequence). The CDR3 length is 16 residues. Concerning this clone: What it recognizes is unknown.

This was a deep-level run. Produced via immunoSEQ multiplex PCR; TCRdb's table is partial and in-frame only. The sample has 2 million to 2.5 million clones, approximately 94% seen once. This rearrangement joins TRBV27 to TRBJ2-5, with D perhaps being TRBD1 or TRBD2 (5 bases each). The receptor comes from a man aged 18 to 29 in good health. Some clones in this sample may be carry-over from other donors' samples. The sample was naive CD8+ T cells from PBMCs. This CDR3 is CASSSGLGRRAETQYF. CDR3 nucleotide sequence: TGTGCCAGCAGTTCGGGGCTTGGTCGCAGGGCTGAGACCCAGTACTTC.